This entry lists 30 T cell receptor beta chains sequenced from one sample in a study of T cells after yellow fever vaccination. TCRdb itself ran the 5' RACE reads through MiXCR, one entry per CDR3 protein. This sample has under 150,000 distinct CDR3 sequences, with 6.5% to 8.5% found just once. The sample was CD4+ T cells sorted from PBMCs, taken 5 days after the yellow fever booster vaccination. The receptors come from a man between 25 and 39 years old who received the YFV17D yellow fever vaccine.

This clonotype has a count of ten or more. This CDR3 is CASSGAGGPREQFF. As DNA, the CDR3 is TGCGCCAGCAGTGGAGCGGGAGGGCCCCGGGAGCAGTTCTTC. The chain links TRBV10-1 to TRBJ2-1; 10 nucleotides match TRBD2. In germline, CDR1 is WNHNN, CDR2 SYGVQD (reference sequence). The CDR3 covers 14 residues. The junction had 7 bases not matched to a gene; V was cut back by 4 bases and J by 10 bases.

This clonotype appeared many times. V usage is TRBV12-3 or TRBV12-4 and J usage is TRBJ2-1, with D unclear. The CDR3 extends over 14 amino acids. With 3 bases removed from V and 5 bases from J, the gap between germline ends came to 11 bases. The CDR3 coding sequence is TGTGCCAGCAGTTTGGGTCGGACCGACAATGAGCAGTTCTTC. Amino acids: CASSLGRTDNEQFF.

This clonotype occurred many times. The rearrangement uses TRBV19 and TRBJ2-1, with D maybe TRBD1 (5 bases). This CDR3 is 13 amino acids long. CDR1 is LNHDA, CDR2 SQIVND, per germline (reference sequence). Trimming left V 7 bases short and J 7 bases short, with 14 bases between. The CDR3 DNA reads as TGTGCCAGTAAGATGGGGTCAGGGAATGAGCAGTTCTTC. Residues: CASKMGSGNEQFF. Drawing the rest from reference TRBV19 and TRBJ2-1, the complete variable domain is DGGITQSPKYLFRKEGQNVTLSCEQNLNHDAMYWYRQDPGQGLRLIYYSQIVNDFQKGDIAEGYSVSREKKESFPLTVTSAQKNPTAFYLCASKMGSGNEQFFGPGTRLTVL.

This clonotype was counted between two and nine times. The CDR3 reads CASSPRGDNSPLHF. In nucleotides, the CDR3 is TGCGCCAGCAGTCCCAGGGGGGATAATTCACCCCTCCACTTT. The chain combines TRBV5-1 with TRBJ1-6; 7 bases are shared with TRBD1. V lost 5 bases to trimming and J lost 5 bases; unmatched junction nucleotides: 4. The CDR3 runs 14 residues. Per germline, CDR1 SGHRS and CDR2 YFSETQ.

This clonotype was observed at least ten times. V usage is TRBV30 and J usage is TRBJ2-3; the D is unclear. The CDR3 runs to 13 residues. The V end was cut by 0 bases, the J end by 11 bases, with 15 bases between. CDR1 and CDR2 (germline): GTSNPN, SVGIG (reference sequence). The CDR3 DNA reads as TGTGCCTGGAGTGTCAACTCCCAATTGGAGCAGTATTTT. Residues: CAWSVNSQLEQYF.

This clonotype came up many times. The V and J genes are TRBV15 and TRBJ2-7; TRBD2 aligns across 13 bases. V lost 0 bases to trimming and J lost 5 bases; unmatched junction nucleotides: 7. This CDR3 is built from 17 residues. Looked up from germline, CDR1 is LNHNV and CDR2 is YYDKDF (reference sequence). The CDR3 protein is CATSREAGTSGKHEQYF. CDR3 DNA sequence: TGTGCCACCAGCAGAGAAGCAGGGACTAGCGGGAAGCACGAGCAGTACTTC.

This clonotype was seen ten or more times. V usage is TRBV5-1 and J usage is TRBJ2-1; no reliable D call. V was cut by 0 bases and J by 1 base, with 11 bases left in between. This CDR3 has 16 residues. Germline V gives CDR1 SGHRS, CDR2 YFSETQ. The CDR3 reads CASSLAPAGSYNEQFF. The DNA of the CDR3 is TGCGCCAGCAGCTTGGCCCCCGCCGGGTCCTACAATGAGCAGTTCTTC.

This clonotype was picked up a small number of times. The chain uses TRBV5-5 and TRBJ2-1; no clear D gene. The V and J ends lost 1 base and 9 bases respectively, with 14 bases between them. Per the germline V gene, CDR1 is SGHKS and CDR2 is YYEKEE (reference sequence). The CDR3 sequence is 14 residues long. In DNA form, the CDR3 reads TGTGCCAGCAGCTTGATTGGGGTGGAGATTGAGCAGTTCTTC. This encodes CASSLIGVEIEQFF.

Ten or more counts support this clonotype. This chain joins TRBV5-1 and TRBJ2-3; TRBD2 aligns across 10 bases. This CDR3 has 17 residues. CDR1 SGHRS and CDR2 YFSETQ come from the germline V gene. J lost 2 bases, V lost 4 bases, and 10 bases had no gene match. CDR3 DNA sequence: TGCGCCAGCAGCACCAGGACTAGCGGAGGCTACACAGATACGCAGTATTTT. It is translated as CASSTRTSGGYTDTQYF.

This clonotype has a count of ten or more. CDR3 coding DNA: TGCGCCAGCAGCCCCCCAGGGTCTTACACCGGGGAGCTGTTTTTT. Encoded protein: CASSPPGSYTGELFF. This chain connects TRBV5-1 to TRBJ2-2; TRBD1 might be the D (5 bases). Trimming took off 4 bases at V and 3 bases at J, with 13 bases between the two ends. Germline V gene lookup returns CDR1 SGHRS and CDR2 YFSETQ. This CDR3 is built from 15 residues.

This clonotype was observed at least ten times. In nucleotides, the CDR3 is TGCAGTGCTCCCGTAGCCGGAGTACACGAGCAGTACTTC. Protein product: CSAPVAGVHEQYF. The chain recombines TRBV20-1 with TRBJ2-7; D gene unclear. The CDR3 consists of 13 residues. Per the germline V gene, CDR1 is DFQATT and CDR2 is SNEGSKA (reference sequence). V gave up 5 bases and J gave up 5 bases, with 16 bases separating them.

Regarding this clonotype: This sequence may be a read error, since a much larger clone differs from it by one base. The genes are TRBV12-3 or TRBV12-4 and TRBJ2-3; D gene unclear. Deletions cut 5 bases from V and 1 base from J, with 7 bases between. This CDR3 region has 13 residues. CDR3 DNA: TGTGCCAGCAGTCTGAGTCGCACAGATACGCAGTATTTT. Encoded protein: CASSLSRTDTQYF.

This clonotype was found many times. V is TRBV3-1 and J is TRBJ2-4; 10 nucleotides line up with TRBD2. The CDR3 is 20 residues long. The J segment lost 0 bases and the V segment lost 4 bases, leaving 15 bases of the junction unmatched. Germline V lookup: CDR1 LGHDT, CDR2 YNNKEL (reference sequence). The CDR3 sequence is CASSPLVPSGRPKAKNIQYF. CDR3 coding DNA: TGTGCCAGCAGCCCCCTAGTCCCTAGCGGGAGACCGAAAGCCAAAAACATTCAGTACTTC.

The V call is TRBV18, the J call TRBJ2-1, with 12 nucleotides matching TRBD2. CDR1 KGHSH and CDR2 LQKENI come from the germline V gene. The V gene end was trimmed by 6 bases and the J gene end by 0 bases; junction bases not matched to a gene: 12. This CDR3 has 19 residues. In DNA, the CDR3 is TGTGCCAGCTCTCGGAATGTGGGACTAGCGGGTTCCTCCTACAATGAGCAGTTCTTC. This gives the protein CASSRNVGLAGSSYNEQFF.

This clonotype was counted between two and nine times. The chain joins TRBV25-1 to TRBJ2-4, with D possibly called TRBD1 or TRBD2 (5 bases each). Germline V gene lookup returns CDR1 MGHDK and CDR2 SYGVNS. This CDR3 is built from 14 residues. V was shortened by 3 bases and J by 6 bases, with 12 bases between the two germline ends. The CDR3: CASSDPGRRNIQYF. The CDR3 nucleotides read TGTGCCAGCAGTGACCCGGGACGCAGAAACATTCAGTACTTC.

This clonotype was recorded at least ten times. The chain is built from TRBV7-6 and TRBJ1-2; D uncertain. The length of the CDR3 is 12 residues. In germline, CDR1 is SGHVS, CDR2 FNYEAQ. Trimming pared 1 base from V and 4 bases from J, leaving 4 bases between. The CDR3 region has the DNA TGTGCCAGCAGCTTAGATGGCTATGGCTACACCTTC. Protein product: CASSLDGYGYTF.

This clonotype has at least ten counts. The rearrangement joins TRBV20-1 to TRBJ2-7; TRBD2 aligns across 7 bases. Germline CDR1 is DFQATT and CDR2 is SNEGSKA (reference sequence). Losses at the gene ends were 0 bases for V and 3 bases for J; bases not matched to a gene: 20. The CDR3 totals 19 residues. The CDR3 here is CSARDLRGTLAAGFYEQYF. CDR3 DNA: TGCAGTGCTAGAGACCTACGTGGGACTCTAGCGGCCGGCTTCTACGAGCAGTACTTC.

This clonotype showed up many times. The chain recombines TRBV18 with TRBJ2-7; D is unclear. Per the germline V gene, CDR1 is KGHSH and CDR2 is LQKENI. CDR3 length equals 11 residues. V lost 6 bases to trimming and J lost 4 bases, with 7 bases between them. This CDR3 reads CASSLQYEQYF. CDR3 nucleotide sequence: TGTGCCAGCTCCCTACAGTACGAGCAGTACTTC. The entire variable domain, with the rest obtained from reference TRBV18 and TRBJ2-7, is as follows: NAGVMQNPRHLVRRRGQEARLRCSPMKGHSHVYWYRQLPEEGLKFMVYLQKENIIDESGMPKERFSAEFPKEGPSILRIQQVVRGDSAAYFCASSLQYEQYFGPGTRLTVT.

This clonotype was detected many times. The chain is built from TRBV4-2 and TRBJ1-4; tentative D call: TRBD1 (5 bases). Germline CDR1 LGHNA, CDR2 YNFKEQ. The length of the CDR3 is 16 residues. The ends were cut back, 3 bases at V and 0 bases at J, with 11 bases in the middle. The CDR3: CASSQRQGPTNEKLFF. As DNA, the CDR3 is TGTGCCAGCAGCCAGCGCCAGGGTCCAACTAATGAAAAACTGTTTTTT.

This clonotype occurred many times. The genes are TRBV12-3 or TRBV12-4 and TRBJ2-7, with TRBD2 identical over 10 bases. The CDR3 has 14 amino acids. The ends lost 6 bases at V and 0 bases at J; junction bases unmatched: 2. The CDR3 region has the DNA TGTGCCAGCAGGGCTAGCGGGAGCTCCTACGAGCAGTACTTC. This gives the protein CASRASGSSYEQYF.

This clonotype was detected many times. The chain recombines TRBV29-1 with TRBJ1-1, with D unclear. The CDR3 is 11 residues long. Trimming removed 5 bases from V and 7 bases from J, with 11 bases in between. Germline CDR1 is SQVTM and CDR2 is ANQGSEA. This CDR3 is CSVHHPLEAFF. CDR3 bases: TGCAGCGTTCATCATCCCCTTGAAGCTTTCTTT.

This clonotype was detected many times. The CDR3 DNA is TGCAGTGCTAGAGATCAGAGTAGCGGGAGCCGAAATGAGCAGTTCTTC. As protein: CSARDQSSGSRNEQFF. The chain couples TRBV20-1 to TRBJ2-1, with 9 bases that match TRBD2. This CDR3 spans 16 amino acids. The V segment lost 0 bases and the J segment 7 bases; nucleotides outside the gene matches: 10. CDR1 is DFQATT, CDR2 SNEGSKA, per germline (reference sequence).

This clonotype has a count of ten or more. For the CDR3, the DNA is TGTGCCAGCAGTTTTTTTGAGCTTGGGCAGTTCTTC. It encodes CASSFFELGQFF. J is TRBJ2-1 and V is TRBV12-3 or TRBV12-4; D is undetermined. The CDR3 contains 12 residues. The ends were cut back, 3 bases at V and 12 bases at J, with 12 bases in the middle.

Points on this clonotype: A much bigger clone sits one base away, suggesting this may be a read error. The chain links TRBV6-2 or TRBV6-3 to TRBJ2-5, with TRBD2 as a possible D gene (7 bases). The CDR3 contains 13 residues. Germline V gene data show CDR1 as MNHEY and CDR2 as SVGEGT. V was trimmed by 5 bases and J by 5 bases, leaving 12 bases between them. DNA for the CDR3: TGTGCCAGCAGTAGGGGGGGCGACGAGACCCAGTACTTC. Amino acid sequence: CASSRGGDETQYF.

This clonotype was picked up a small number of times. V gene TRBV12-3 or TRBV12-4 combines with J gene TRBJ1-1; 7 positions match TRBD1. This CDR3 comprises 14 residues. Trimming took 5 bases from V and 2 from J; bases not matched to a gene: 5. The CDR3, as DNA: TGTGCCAGCAGTACCGGGACAGCAAACACTGAAGCTTTCTTT. It translates to CASSTGTANTEAFF.

This clonotype was counted many times. The chain links TRBV20-1 to TRBJ2-7; unclear D gene. Germline V gene data show CDR1 as DFQATT and CDR2 as SNEGSKA (reference sequence). Trimming took 7 bases from V and 3 from J, leaving 7 bases between them. CDR3 size: 10 residues. CDR3 in DNA: TGCAGTGGGTTCTACTACGAGCAGTACTTC. It encodes CSGFYYEQYF.

The table lists this clonotype with many counts. This sequence joins TRBV4-2 and TRBJ1-5, with a tentative D call TRBD1 (5 bases). Germline CDR1 is LGHNA and CDR2 is YNFKEQ. The CDR3 totals 19 residues. V lost 0 bases to trimming and J lost 0 bases, with 18 bases between them. The CDR3 DNA sequence: TGTGCCAGCAGCCAAGACCCTATGGTACAGGCTAATAGCAATCAGCCCCAGCATTTT. Its translation is CASSQDPMVQANSNQPQHF.

The genes are TRBV30 and TRBJ2-1; 12 bases fit TRBD2. The CDR3 runs 20 residues. CDR1 is GTSNPN and CDR2 is SVGIG in the germline V gene (reference sequence). The junction had 17 bases not matched to a gene; V was cut back by 3 bases and J by 2 bases. CDR3 residues: CAWRPAGGLAGVRAYNEQFF. The DNA of the CDR3 is TGTGCCTGGAGGCCCGCGGGGGGACTAGCGGGCGTGAGGGCCTACAATGAGCAGTTCTTC.

The table lists this clonotype with many counts. The chain employs TRBV12-3 or TRBV12-4 and TRBJ2-5; TRBD2 might be the D (6 bases). V was trimmed by 5 bases and J by 4 bases, leaving 11 bases between them. The CDR3 spans 13 residues. The CDR3 loop is CASSKGTLETQYF. As DNA, the CDR3 is TGTGCCAGCAGTAAAGGGACTTTAGAGACCCAGTACTTC.

This chain links TRBV21-1 with TRBJ2-1; TRBD2 is the table's D call, not checked against the DNA. TRBV21-1 is given as a pseudogene. The CDR3 loop spans 17 amino acids. CDR3 protein: CASSSRQTRGPVNEQFF. The DNA of the CDR3 is TGTGCCAGCAGCTCCCGACAGACTCGAGGGCCGGTCAATGAGCAGTTCTTC.